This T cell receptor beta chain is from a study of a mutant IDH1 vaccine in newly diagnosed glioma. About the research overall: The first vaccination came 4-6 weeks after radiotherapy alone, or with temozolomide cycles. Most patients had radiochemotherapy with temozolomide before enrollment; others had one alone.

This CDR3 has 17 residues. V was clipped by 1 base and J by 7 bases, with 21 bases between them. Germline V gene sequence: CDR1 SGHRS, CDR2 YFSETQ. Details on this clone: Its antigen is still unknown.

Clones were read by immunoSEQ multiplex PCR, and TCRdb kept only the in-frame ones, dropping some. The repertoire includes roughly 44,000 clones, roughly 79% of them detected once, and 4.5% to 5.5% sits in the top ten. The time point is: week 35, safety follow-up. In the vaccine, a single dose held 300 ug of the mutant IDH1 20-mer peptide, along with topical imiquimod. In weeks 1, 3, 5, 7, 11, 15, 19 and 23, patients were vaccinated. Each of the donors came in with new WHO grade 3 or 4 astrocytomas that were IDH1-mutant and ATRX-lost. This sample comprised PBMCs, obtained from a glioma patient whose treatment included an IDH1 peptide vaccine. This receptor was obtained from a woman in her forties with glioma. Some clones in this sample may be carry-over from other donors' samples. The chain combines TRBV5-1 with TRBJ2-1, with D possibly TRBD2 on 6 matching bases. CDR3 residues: CASSLTGFTAGRNEQFF. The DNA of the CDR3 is TGCGCCAGCAGCTTGACCGGGTTCACCGCCGGGAGAAATGAGCAGTTCTTC.